This TCR beta chain originates from a study of shared clonotypes between healthy human individuals. It was CD45RO-negative cells, positively selected for CCR7, that made up naive CD8 cells, with terminally differentiated effector memory CD45RA+ cells excluded. The donors, healthy adults who were HIV-negative, had experienced no recent acute infections or vaccinations. Every subset's genomic DNA went evenly onto several immunoSEQ plates. Authors' data handling: ImmunoSEQ sequences covered only the junction and lacked quality scores; filtering therefore differed. Measured with immunoSEQ multiplex PCR; TCRdb has only the in-frame clones, and not every one. D and trimming were read from the DNA, whereas the V and J calls and clone size are those reported in that table. Counted here are 2 million to 2.5 million clones, about 94% occurring once; the ten biggest clones make up roughly 1%. Trimming took off 4 bases at V and 5 bases at J, with 15 bases between the two ends. This CDR3 contains 14 residues. Germline lookup yields CDR1 SGDLS and CDR2 YYNGEE.

Comments on this clone: Its antigen is not identified.

Overall study findings and caveats: A few donors had around 5% of their naive CD4 clonotypes in common.

The chain combines TRBV9 with TRBJ2-5; D may correspond to TRBD1 or TRBD2 (5 bases each). This receptor was identified in a man aged 18-30 years in good health. Sequenced input: naive CD8+ T cells sorted from blood. DNA of the CDR3: TGTGCCAGCAGCTTAGACGGGGCCGATGAGACCCAGTACTTC. It yields the protein CASSLDGADETQYF.